The TCR beta chain under discussion was sequenced for a study of T cell changes during pregnancy in multiple sclerosis. Assay used: immunoSEQ multiplex PCR; TCRdb lists only in-frame clones, some missing. The data hold 45,000 to 60,000 clones, with around 90% observed a single time. CDR1 and CDR2 from the germline V gene are ENHRY and SYGVKD. The V and J ends lost 11 bases and 3 bases respectively, with 19 bases between them. The CDR3 totals 15 residues. The TCR sequence derives from a female donor with multiple sclerosis, enrolled in a pregnancy study. The chain uses TRBV10-3 and TRBJ2-2; TRBD1 might be the D (8 bases). The sample was CD8+ T cells from peripheral blood mononuclear cells, taken before pregnancy. CDR3 amino acids: CAVLGGTGDTGELFF. In DNA, the CDR3 is TGTGCCGTCCTGGGGGGGACAGGAGACACCGGGGAGCTGTTTTTT.